These 27 T cell receptor beta chains originate from one sample sequenced in a study of vaccination and CD4 T cells after COVID-19. The antigens for these receptors are not known. The Oncomine TCR Beta short-read assay was applied to DNA of cultured CD4+ T cells. TCRdb reanalysed the PCR reads using MiXCR and keeps one entry per CDR3 protein. Of approximately 8,700 distinct CDR3 sequences detected, around two thirds appear once; the ten largest clones hold approximately 20%. Treatment reported: approximately 9-day PBMC culture with coronavirus spike peptide pools or control peptides (ViraFEST assay). The specimen sequenced was CD4+ T cells from blood, cultured in vitro. These receptors all stem from a human donor who had recovered from COVID-19.

J is TRBJ2-7 and V is TRBV29-1; D possibly uses TRBD1 or TRBD2 (6 bases each). CDR1 is SQVTM and CDR2 is ANQGSEA in the germline V gene. The CDR3 is made up of 13 amino acids. Trimming pared 5 bases from V and 4 bases from J, leaving 15 bases between. CDR3 bases: TGCAGCGTTAAAAGGGGGGTGGCGTACGAGCAGTACTTC. Amino acid sequence: CSVKRGVAYEQYF.

This clonotype has only a few counts. This CDR3 is CSARDAGGANNSPLHF. CDR3 sequence (DNA): TGCAGTGCTAGAGATGCAGGGGGCGCAAATAATTCACCCCTCCACTTT. The V call is TRBV20-1, the J call TRBJ1-6; 8 bases align to TRBD1. V dropped 0 bases and J dropped 5; count of bases not matched to a gene: 6. Looked up from germline, CDR1 is DFQATT and CDR2 is SNEGSKA (reference sequence). CDR3 length equals 16 residues.

The chain recombines TRBV7-2 with TRBJ1-5, with D possibly being TRBD1 (5 bases). CDR1 is SGHTA and CDR2 is FQGNSA in the germline V gene. V was trimmed by 1 base and J by 7 bases, leaving 14 bases between them. The CDR3 contains 15 residues. CDR3 sequence (DNA): TGTGCCAGCAGCTTAGGGATCAGGGAAGGCCAGCCCCAGCATTTT. Protein product: CASSLGIREGQPQHF. Full variable domain (outside the CDR3, taken from reference TRBV7-2 and TRBJ1-5): GAGVSQSPSNKVTEKGKDVELRCDPISGHTALYWYRQSLGQGLEFLIYFQGNSAPDKSGLPSDRFSAERTGGSVSTLTIQRTQQEDSAVYLCASSLGIREGQPQHFGDGTRLSIL.

CDR3 in DNA: TGCGCCAGCGGGTTAGGGACAGGGATCACAGATACGCAGTATTTT. Its translation is CASGLGTGITDTQYF. J is TRBJ2-3 and V is TRBV5-1; TRBD1 agrees at 9 bases. Trimming at V came to 7 bases and at J to 2 bases, leaving 8 bases not matched to a gene. Per germline, CDR1 SGHRS and CDR2 YFSETQ. This CDR3 region has 15 residues.

V and J are TRBV20-1 and TRBJ2-5, with 8 bases that match TRBD2. J gave up 5 bases and V 0 bases, and 8 bases lay outside the gene matches. The CDR3 has 15 residues. Germline V lookup: CDR1 DFQATT, CDR2 SNEGSKA (reference sequence). The CDR3 is CSARDRLAGLETQYF. The CDR3 DNA sequence: TGCAGTGCTAGAGATCGGTTAGCGGGATTGGAGACCCAGTACTTC.

CDR3 protein: CASTLRKGTGNGETQYF. The CDR3 DNA reads as TGTGCCAGCACCCTACGGAAAGGGACAGGTAACGGAGAGACCCAGTACTTC. The chain carries TRBV6-1 and TRBJ2-5; TRBD1 agrees at 8 bases. V trimming: 7 bases; J trimming: 4 bases; junction bases outside the gene matches: 17. Germline CDR1 MNHNS, CDR2 SASEGT. The CDR3 totals 17 residues.

This chain links TRBV19 with TRBJ1-6, with no clear D. Between the trimmed V and J ends, which lost 1 base and 6 bases, there was a span of 13 bases. Germline V gene sequence: CDR1 LNHDA, CDR2 SQIVND (reference sequence). The CDR3 length is 16 residues. The CDR3 protein is CASSIAKQSVNSPLHF. The CDR3 DNA sequence: TGTGCCAGTAGTATAGCTAAGCAGAGCGTTAATTCACCCCTCCACTTT.

This clonotype ranks as medium-sized. V and J are TRBV29-1 and TRBJ1-2, with 9 bases that match TRBD1. This CDR3 spans 16 amino acids. V trimming: 2 bases; J trimming: 1 base; junction bases outside the gene matches: 8. Germline-derived CDR1 and CDR2 are SQVTM and ANQGSEA. Here the CDR3 DNA reads TGCAGCGTTGAATCCCTCGGACAGGGGAATAACTATGGCTACACCTTC. As protein: CSVESLGQGNNYGYTF.

V usage is TRBV20-1 and J usage is TRBJ1-2; D not certain. Trimming took off 3 bases at V and 5 bases at J, with 10 bases between the two ends. Germline V lookup: CDR1 DFQATT, CDR2 SNEGSKA (reference sequence). CDR3 length: 12 residues. The CDR3 spells CSARIGDYGYTF. The CDR3 bases are TGCAGTGCTAGGATCGGCGATTATGGCTACACCTTC.

Comment on this clonotype: A read error is possible here, since a much larger clone lies one base away. The rearrangement uses TRBV12-3 or TRBV12-4 and TRBJ1-5, with D perhaps matching TRBD1 (6 bases). This CDR3 region has 16 residues. The CDR3 region is CASGPRGASSNQTQHF. The CDR3 DNA reads TGTGCCAGCGGACCTCGGGGGGCTAGCAGCAATCAGACCCAGCATTTT.

This clonotype appeared a single time. The chain recombines TRBV2 with TRBJ1-2; D is unresolved. Germline V lookup: CDR1 SNHLY, CDR2 FYNNEI. The ends were cut back, 11 bases at V and 7 bases at J, with 20 bases in the middle. The CDR3 runs 13 residues. The CDR3 DNA reads TGTGCCGCAGCGACACTCCCCCAGCGTGGCTACACCTTC. Its translation is CAAATLPQRGYTF.

The rearrangement joins TRBV20-1 to TRBJ1-2; no definite D call. CDR1 is DFQATT, CDR2 SNEGSKA, per germline (reference sequence). The CDR3 sequence is 12 residues long. Trimming left V 3 bases short and J 6 bases short, with 11 bases between. The CDR3 DNA is TGCAGTGCTAGCGTTCTTAGCAATGGCTACACCTTC. Residues: CSASVLSNGYTF.

This chain links TRBV27 with TRBJ1-1; TRBD1 might be the D (5 bases). This CDR3 spans 13 amino acids. CDR1 and CDR2 from the germline V gene are MNHEY and SMNVEV (reference sequence). The V end was cut by 3 bases, the J end by 3 bases, with 8 bases between. CDR3 bases: TGTGCCAGCAGTTTGTCCAGGGACACTGAAGCTTTCTTT. This codes for CASSLSRDTEAFF.

V is TRBV6-2 or TRBV6-3 and J is TRBJ1-2, with D perhaps TRBD1 (6 bases). Germline lookup yields CDR1 MNHEY and CDR2 SVGEGT. Deletions cut 6 bases from V and 4 bases from J, with 9 bases between. CDR3 length: 12 residues. As DNA, the CDR3 is TGTGCCAGCAGCGAGGGGGGCTATGGCTACACCTTC. Translation gives CASSEGGYGYTF.

The chain joins TRBV24-1 to TRBJ1-5; 9 bases are shared with TRBD1. CDR1 is KGHDR, CDR2 SFDVKD, per germline. The CDR3 length is 15 residues. V lost 5 bases, J lost 7 bases, and 8 bases stayed unmatched. DNA of the CDR3: TGTGCCACCAGTGGGGGGACAGGGATGAGGCAGCCCCAGCATTTT. Translating it yields CATSGGTGMRQPQHF.

This sequence joins TRBV4-2 and TRBJ1-6; D perhaps matches TRBD1 (5 bases). Deletions cut 1 base from V and 5 bases from J, with 12 bases between. This CDR3 spans 16 amino acids. Per germline, CDR1 LGHNA and CDR2 YNFKEQ. The CDR3 sequence: CASSQARTINNSPLHF. The DNA for the CDR3 is TGTGCCAGCAGCCAAGCCCGGACAATAAATAATTCACCCCTCCACTTT.

This sequence joins TRBV6-2 or TRBV6-3 and TRBJ2-3, with a possible D match to TRBD1 (6 bases). This CDR3 spans 14 amino acids. V was clipped by 4 bases and J by 4 bases, with 12 bases between them. The germline V gene encodes CDR1 MNHEY and CDR2 SVGEGT. The CDR3 bases are TGTGCCAGCAGTTCTAGGACAGCCCCAGATACGCAGTATTTT. Encoded protein: CASSSRTAPDTQYF.

This clonotype is large. The rearrangement joins TRBV5-1 to TRBJ1-6; D remains ambiguous. Germline V gives CDR1 SGHRS, CDR2 YFSETQ. Deletions cut 1 base from V and 7 bases from J, with 12 bases between. The CDR3 is 15 residues long. In DNA form, the CDR3 reads TGCGCCAGCAGCTTGATCGCAACAGAGAATTCACCCCTCCACTTT. Its translation: CASSLIATENSPLHF.

The V and J genes are TRBV20-1 and TRBJ2-1; 7 bases align to TRBD2. Germline CDR1 and CDR2: DFQATT and SNEGSKA (reference sequence). Germline trimming cut 3 bases from V and 8 bases from J; bases unmatched to any gene: 13. The CDR3 spans 15 residues. CDR3 sequence reads: CSASLGEGRFDEQFF. CDR3 sequence (DNA): TGCAGTGCTAGCTTGGGGGAGGGCCGATTCGATGAGCAGTTCTTC.

With regard to this clonotype: At one end, the junction sequence differs from germline, possibly due to a read error. The DNA of the CDR3 is TGTGCCAGCACCCCTGACAGGCTGAATAGCAATCAGCCCCAACATTTT. Its protein product is CASTPDRLNSNQPQHF. The V and J genes are TRBV2 and TRBJ1-5; tentatively, D is TRBD1 (6 bases). The V gene's germline CDR1 is SNHLY and CDR2 FYNNEI. The CDR3 spans 16 residues.

The chain carries TRBV7-9 and TRBJ2-7; maybe TRBD1 (5 bases). Per the germline V gene, CDR1 is SEHNR and CDR2 is FQNEAQ (reference sequence). The CDR3 covers 16 residues. Trimming pared 4 bases from V and 2 bases from J, leaving 18 bases between. The CDR3 spells CASSSRLQGLPYEQYF. Written as DNA, the CDR3 is TGTGCCAGCAGCTCCCGCCTCCAGGGATTACCCTACGAGCAGTACTTC.

The chain links TRBV18 to TRBJ1-1, with no clear D. Germline V lookup: CDR1 KGHSH, CDR2 LQKENI. The CDR3 is made up of 15 amino acids. Trimming stripped 1 base from V and 7 bases from J, with 16 bases between. CDR3 amino acids: CASSPQTTPTVEAFF. The CDR3 DNA reads as TGTGCCAGCTCACCACAGACTACCCCGACTGTTGAAGCTTTCTTT.

The V gene is TRBV7-2, the J gene TRBJ2-7, with TRBD2 matching 13 bases. Germline V gene sequence: CDR1 SGHTA, CDR2 FQGNSA. The CDR3 loop spans 18 amino acids. V lost 4 bases, J lost 4 bases, and 13 bases stayed unmatched. DNA of the CDR3: TGTGCCAGCAGCTCGCGGGCGGGGGGACTAGCGGGATTGTACGAGCAGTACTTC. Protein: CASSSRAGGLAGLYEQYF.

The CDR3 DNA follows: TGTGCCAGCAGCTTAGCCGCACGACAGGGGACCATGAACACTGAAGCTTTCTTT. Translation gives CASSLAARQGTMNTEAFF. The rearrangement uses TRBV7-6 and TRBJ1-1; TRBD1 matches 8 bases. Germline CDR1 is SGHVS and CDR2 is FNYEAQ. The CDR3 has 18 residues. The J segment lost 0 bases and the V segment lost 0 bases, leaving 9 bases of the junction unmatched.

The table lists this clonotype with a few counts. The chain uses TRBV6-1 and TRBJ1-2; 7 nucleotides match TRBD1. V lost 7 bases and J lost 5; bases outside the gene matches: 16. Per the germline V gene, CDR1 is MNHNS and CDR2 is SASEGT. The CDR3 length is 16 residues. The CDR3 here is CASKPGLAGGRYGYTF. As DNA, the CDR3 is TGTGCCAGCAAACCCGGTTTAGCAGGGGGTAGATATGGCTACACCTTC.

This chain links TRBV20-1 with TRBJ2-1; maybe TRBD2 (5 bases). With 3 bases removed from V and 8 bases from J, the gap between germline ends came to 11 bases. The CDR3 consists of 12 residues. Per the germline V gene, CDR1 is DFQATT and CDR2 is SNEGSKA (reference sequence). The CDR3 here is CSARPPEDEQFF. Here the CDR3 DNA reads TGCAGTGCTAGGCCTCCGGAGGATGAGCAGTTCTTC.

CDR3 in amino acids: CASSHDLRSYEQYF. The CDR3 nucleotides read TGTGCCAGCAGCCATGACCTTCGCTCCTACGAGCAGTACTTC. The chain combines TRBV14 with TRBJ2-7, with D unclear. Germline V lookup: CDR1 SGHDN, CDR2 FVKESK. Trimming shortened V by 3 bases and J by 0 bases, and 9 bases separated the two germline ends. This CDR3 comprises 14 residues.